The 27 T cell receptor beta chains below come from one sample, sequenced in a study of neurological immune-mediated disorders. Time point defined: longitudinal time-point 2. One entry per CDR3 protein, called by TCRdb with MiXCR from the 5' RACE reads. The sample comprises about 60,000 distinct CDR3 sequences, around 10% of which are singletons, and roughly an eighth rests with the top ten. The sample comprised PBMCs. These receptors originate from a man aged 25 to 40 in good health.

This clonotype was seen repeatedly, ten times or more. The J gene is TRBJ1-6, the V gene TRBV20-1; D unclear. Between the trimmed V and J ends, which lost 4 bases and 3 bases, there was a span of 13 bases. This CDR3 spans 15 amino acids. Per the germline V gene, CDR1 is DFQATT and CDR2 is SNEGSKA (reference sequence). DNA of the CDR3: TGCAGTGCTACCCCCGCGAGTTTCTATAATTCACCCCTCCACTTT. This gives the protein CSATPASFYNSPLHF.

The rearrangement links TRBV21-1 to TRBJ1-1. TRBV21-1 corresponds to a pseudogene. CDR3 length: 16 residues. For the CDR3, the DNA is TGTGCCAGCAGCAAAAGAGGGGCAGGGCCGAACACTGAAGCTTTCTTT. Its translation: CASSKRGAGPNTEAFF.

At least ten counts were recorded for this clonotype. The CDR3: CASSAKGGGSYDTQYF. The CDR3 DNA sequence: TGTGCCAGCAGCGCGAAAGGGGGCGGGAGTTACGATACGCAGTATTTT. The genes are TRBV4-2 and TRBJ2-3, with D perhaps given as TRBD1 or TRBD2 (7 bases each). The CDR3 is 16 amino acids. The V end was cut by 5 bases, the J end by 6 bases, with 21 bases between. Germline V gene lookup returns CDR1 LGHNA and CDR2 YNFKEQ.

This clonotype was seen repeatedly, ten times or more. The CDR3: CASSQTTSGGPGGELFF. The CDR3 DNA reads as TGTGCCAGCAGCCAAACCACTAGCGGGGGACCGGGGGGGGAGCTGTTTTTT. The chain uses TRBV4-2 and TRBJ2-2; TRBD2 matches 11 bases. The length of the CDR3 is 17 residues. Germline V lookup: CDR1 LGHNA, CDR2 YNFKEQ. Losses at the gene ends were 2 bases for V and 8 bases for J; bases not matched to a gene: 10.

This clonotype showed up many times. The CDR3 sequence is CAINRDTYSGNTIYF. In DNA, the CDR3 is TGTGCCATAAACCGGGACACCTACTCTGGAAACACCATATATTTT. The chain combines TRBV10-3 with TRBJ1-3, with D possibly TRBD1 on 6 matching bases. CDR1 and CDR2 from the germline V gene are ENHRY and SYGVKD. The ends were cut back, 9 bases at V and 0 bases at J, with 15 bases in the middle. This CDR3 contains 15 residues.

In its sample, this clonotype was seen many times. J is TRBJ2-4 and V is TRBV28; D is ambiguous. Deletions cut 10 bases from V and 0 bases from J, with 16 bases between. Germline CDR1 and CDR2: MDHEN and SYDVKM. The length of the CDR3 is 15 residues. CDR3 sequence: CATHALTLAKNIQYF. CDR3 sequence (DNA): TGTGCCACCCACGCCCTAACTCTAGCCAAAAACATTCAGTACTTC.

The rearrangement uses TRBV14 and TRBJ2-1, with D perhaps matching TRBD2 (6 bases). The CDR3 consists of 13 residues. Germline V gene sequence: CDR1 SGHDN, CDR2 FVKESK. V shed 3 bases and J shed 10 bases, with 13 bases lying between them. This CDR3 is CASSHVWDSEQFF. The CDR3 DNA is TGTGCCAGCAGCCATGTTTGGGACTCCGAGCAGTTCTTC.

This clonotype has a count of ten or more. The J gene is TRBJ2-1, the V gene TRBV20-1; tentatively, D is TRBD1 or TRBD2 (5 bases each). The CDR3 runs to 12 residues. Trimming pared 2 bases from V and 9 bases from J, leaving 11 bases between. Germline lookup yields CDR1 DFQATT and CDR2 SNEGSKA (reference sequence). The CDR3 reads CSARRYGGEQFF. The CDR3 bases are TGCAGTGCTAGAAGATATGGGGGTGAGCAGTTCTTC.

This clonotype has ten or more counts. This chain joins TRBV10-3 and TRBJ2-2, with TRBD2 matching over 10 bases. There are 16 residues in the CDR3. J was trimmed by 6 bases and V by 7 bases; bases with no gene match: 11. The germline CDR1 and CDR2 sequences are ENHRY and SYGVKD. The CDR3 DNA sequence: TGTGCCATCATTTACGCTAGCGGGAGAACTTCCGGGGAGCTGTTTTTT. Translating it yields CAIIYASGRTSGELFF.

This clonotype was detected many times. The rearrangement links TRBV18 to TRBJ2-7; possibly TRBD1 or TRBD2 for D (6 bases each). This CDR3 is built from 15 residues. V gave up 0 bases and J gave up 2 bases, with 11 bases separating them. Germline CDR1 reads KGHSH; CDR2 reads LQKENI. CDR3 protein: CASSPPRGAAYEQYF. CDR3 coding DNA: TGTGCCAGCTCACCACCGAGGGGGGCGGCCTACGAGCAGTACTTC.

This clonotype was found many times. The chain has TRBV5-1 and TRBJ2-5; possible D gene TRBD2, 7 bases. CDR1 SGHRS and CDR2 YFSETQ come from the germline V gene. There are 16 residues in the CDR3. Trimming pared 0 bases from V and 2 bases from J, leaving 14 bases between. CDR3 sequence (DNA): TGCGCCAGCAGCTTGGCCCCTCGGGGGGCTCAAGAGACCCAGTACTTC. Protein product: CASSLAPRGAQETQYF.

This clonotype has a count of ten or more. J is TRBJ1-5 and V is TRBV7-2, with a tentative D call TRBD1 (6 bases). The germline gives CDR1 SGHTA, CDR2 FQGNSA. CDR3 size: 14 residues. Trimming stripped 4 bases from V and 5 bases from J, with 12 bases between. The CDR3 nucleotides are TGTGCCAGCAGCTCCCGGGGGGCCGATCAGCCCCAGCATTTT. It encodes CASSSRGADQPQHF.

In its sample, this clonotype was seen many times. The chain links TRBV7-2 to TRBJ1-6; 11 bases agree with TRBD1. Germline loops: CDR1 SGHTA, CDR2 FQGNSA. J lost 10 bases, V lost 5 bases, and 7 bases had no gene match. This CDR3 has 15 amino acids. CDR3 sequence (DNA): TGTGCCAGCAGCCAGCAGGACAGGGGGCCATCACCCCTCCACTTT. Translation: CASSQQDRGPSPLHF.

In its sample, this clonotype was seen many times. The rearrangement joins TRBV20-1 to TRBJ2-3, with 13 bases aligning to TRBD2. The V gene's germline CDR1 is DFQATT and CDR2 SNEGSKA (reference sequence). CDR3 length: 15 amino acids. V was pared by 5 bases and J by 5 bases, with 7 bases of the junction left unmatched. The CDR3 DNA reads TGCAGTGCTTCAGGGACTAGCGGGGCGGGAGATACGCAGTATTTT. This encodes CSASGTSGAGDTQYF.

This clonotype was picked up many times. V usage is TRBV9 and J usage is TRBJ2-7; TRBD1 might be the D (6 bases). Trimming took 4 bases from V and 0 from J, leaving 17 bases between them. Germline lookup yields CDR1 SGDLS and CDR2 YYNGEE. This CDR3 is built from 16 residues. The chain's CDR3 is CASSPSSGTISYEQYF. DNA for the CDR3: TGTGCCAGCAGCCCTAGTTCCGGGACAATCTCCTACGAGCAGTACTTC.

The table lists this clonotype with many counts. V gene TRBV12-3 or TRBV12-4 combines with J gene TRBJ1-1, with D perhaps matching TRBD1 (5 bases). The V gene lost 8 bases and the J gene lost 1 base, with 11 bases spanning the gap. This CDR3 spans 13 amino acids. The CDR3 region is CASRLQGNTEAFF. DNA for the CDR3: TGTGCCAGCCGCCTCCAGGGGAACACTGAAGCTTTCTTT.

Note on this clonotype: This sequence may be a read error, since a much larger clone differs from it by one base. The chain has TRBV5-1 and TRBJ2-1; TRBD1 agrees at 11 bases. The CDR3 totals 13 residues. From germline, CDR1 is SGHRS and CDR2 YFSETQ. The CDR3 sequence: CSSGQGAPDEQFF. CDR3 bases: TGCTCCAGCGGACAGGGGGCGCCTGATGAGCAGTTCTTC. Full variable domain (rest looked up from reference TRBV5-1 and TRBJ2-1): KAGVTQTPRYLIKTRGQQVTLSCSPISGHRSVSWYQQTPGQGLQFLFEYFSETQRNKGNFPGRFSGRQFSNSRSEMNVSTLELGDSALYLCSSGQGAPDEQFFGPGTRLTVL.

This clonotype has ten or more counts. The chain has TRBV28 and TRBJ1-1, with D possibly matching TRBD1 (5 bases). The CDR3 sequence is 14 residues long. Germline CDR1 and CDR2: MDHEN and SYDVKM. The V and J ends lost 2 bases and 6 bases respectively, with 13 bases between them. The CDR3 is CASSLGQGVSEAFF. CDR3 nucleotides: TGTGCCAGCAGTTTAGGGCAGGGAGTTTCTGAAGCTTTCTTT.

This clonotype was found many times. CDR3 bases: TGTGCCAGCAGCCAAGGCAGAGTATACAATGAGCAGTTCTTC. Translating gives CASSQGRVYNEQFF. The chain has TRBV14 and TRBJ2-1; D unclear. This CDR3 spans 14 amino acids. Trimming removed 1 base at V and 4 bases at J, with 8 bases between. Germline assignment: CDR1 SGHDN and CDR2 FVKESK. The whole variable domain, filled in from reference TRBV14 and TRBJ2-1, reads EAGVTQFPSHSVIEKGQTVTLRCDPISGHDNLYWYRRVMGKEIKFLLHFVKESKQDESGMPNNRFLAERTGGTYSTLKVQPAELEDSGVYFCASSQGRVYNEQFFGPGTRLTVL.

There are many counts of this clonotype. The V gene is TRBV29-1, the J gene TRBJ2-1, with D possibly TRBD2 on 6 matching bases. V was clipped by 3 bases and J by 6 bases, with 9 bases between them. The CDR3 runs 12 residues. Per the germline V gene, CDR1 is SQVTM and CDR2 is ANQGSEA. CDR3 loop: CSVEGGSNEQFF. DNA for the CDR3: TGCAGCGTTGAGGGGGGTTCCAATGAGCAGTTCTTC.

This clonotype was picked up many times. The chain is built from TRBV5-1 and TRBJ2-5; 11 bases match TRBD2. The CDR3 covers 15 residues. The V gene's germline CDR1 is SGHRS and CDR2 YFSETQ. J lost 7 bases, V lost 4 bases, and 9 bases had no gene match. CDR3 in amino acids: CASSPGLAAFGTQYF. CDR3 bases: TGCGCCAGCAGCCCGGGACTAGCGGCCTTCGGGACCCAGTACTTC.

The sample holds many counts of this clonotype. DNA of the CDR3: TGCGCCAGCAGCTTGGGGCGGTCCTCGTCCCAAGAGACCCAGTACTTC. Protein sequence: CASSLGRSSSQETQYF. The chain is built from TRBV5-1 and TRBJ2-5; D gene uncertain. V was clipped by 0 bases and J by 1 base, with 13 bases between them. CDR3 length: 16 amino acids. In germline, CDR1 is SGHRS, CDR2 YFSETQ.

In regard to this clonotype: This may be a read error, as it is one base from a much larger clone. This chain joins TRBV7-2 and TRBJ2-1; 9 bases are shared with TRBD2. From germline, CDR1 is SGHTA and CDR2 FQGNSA. This CDR3 is built from 15 residues. CDR3 in DNA: TGCGCCAGGAGCTTGAGTGGGACTAGCTCTGGTGAGCAGTTCTTC. Translating gives CARSLSGTSSGEQFF.

This clonotype was counted many times. V is TRBV10-1 and J is TRBJ2-7; D gene ambiguous. Trimming pared 0 bases from V and 3 bases from J, leaving 6 bases between. CDR1 and CDR2 from the germline V gene are WNHNN and SYGVQD (reference sequence). The CDR3 runs to 13 residues. The CDR3 reads CASSESHSYEQYF. In DNA, the CDR3 is TGCGCCAGCAGTGAGTCACACAGCTACGAGCAGTACTTC.

This clonotype has ten or more counts. CDR3 sequence reads: CASSLDWNTGELFF. CDR3 sequence (DNA): TGTGCCAGCAGCTTAGATTGGAACACCGGGGAGCTGTTTTTT. The chain has TRBV7-8 and TRBJ2-2; D gene ambiguous. This CDR3 region has 14 residues. CDR1 is SGHVS and CDR2 is FQNEAQ in the germline V gene. The V end lost 1 base, the J end lost 1 base, and 4 bases lay between the germline ends.

Ten or more counts support this clonotype. The rearrangement joins TRBV20-1 to TRBJ2-3; D is perhaps TRBD2 (6 bases). Trimming took off 7 bases at V and 1 base at J, with 21 bases between the two ends. Per the germline V gene, CDR1 is DFQATT and CDR2 is SNEGSKA (reference sequence). This CDR3 spans 16 amino acids. CDR3 loop: CSVVGGRVGGTDTQYF. CDR3 DNA: TGCAGTGTCGTGGGGGGAAGGGTAGGGGGCACAGATACGCAGTATTTT.

This clonotype was seen ten or more times. The chain recombines TRBV12-3 or TRBV12-4 with TRBJ2-1; D is ambiguous. There are 12 residues in the CDR3. V lost 1 base, J lost 7 bases, and 5 bases lay in between. CDR3: CASSLVGNEQFF. The CDR3 DNA is TGTGCCAGCAGTTTAGTTGGAAATGAGCAGTTCTTC.